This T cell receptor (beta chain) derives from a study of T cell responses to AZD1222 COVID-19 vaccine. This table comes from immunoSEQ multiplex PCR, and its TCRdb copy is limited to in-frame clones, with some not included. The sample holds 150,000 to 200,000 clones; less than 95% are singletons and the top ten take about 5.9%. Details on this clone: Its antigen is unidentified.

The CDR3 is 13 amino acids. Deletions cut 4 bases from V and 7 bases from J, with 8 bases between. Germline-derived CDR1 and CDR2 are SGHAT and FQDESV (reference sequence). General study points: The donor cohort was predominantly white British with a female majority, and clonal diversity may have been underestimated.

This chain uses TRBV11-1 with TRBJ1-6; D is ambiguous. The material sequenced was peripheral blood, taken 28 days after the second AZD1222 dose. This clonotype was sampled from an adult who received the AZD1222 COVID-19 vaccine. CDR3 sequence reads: CASSSTRNSPLHF. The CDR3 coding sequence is TGTGCCAGCAGCTCAACCAGGAATTCACCCCTCCACTTT.